Each of the 31 T cell receptor beta chains below was sequenced from the same sample in a study of blood T cell repertoires in COVID-19. Libraries were prepared by immunoSEQ multiplex PCR; TCRdb keeps only in-frame clonotypes and omits some of them. The sample yields some 190,000 clones, about nine tenths seen once. The source material was peripheral blood. All receptors derive from a man between 25 and 39 years old with acute or convalescent COVID-19.

The chain has TRBV6-5 and TRBJ1-6; tentatively, D is TRBD1 (5 bases). The germline V gene has CDR1 MNHEY and CDR2 SVGAGI. Trimming left V 8 bases short and J 3 bases short, with 14 bases between. The CDR3 runs 15 residues. The CDR3, as DNA: TGTGCCAGCCGGGGGGGAGCTGGCTATAATTCACCCCTCCACTTT. Its protein is CASRGGAGYNSPLHF.

V is TRBV28 and J is TRBJ1-2; the match to TRBD1 covers 10 bases. Per the germline V gene, CDR1 is MDHEN and CDR2 is SYDVKM. The CDR3 totals 12 residues. Unmatched junction bases numbered 2, after V lost 6 bases and J lost 7 bases. CDR3 in DNA: TGTGCCAGCAGCGGACAGGGGGGTGGCTACACCTTC. This translates into CASSGQGGGYTF.

There are a few counts of this clone. The V and J genes are TRBV15 and TRBJ2-5; 9 nucleotides agree with TRBD1. Germline V gene sequence: CDR1 LNHNV, CDR2 YYDKDF (reference sequence). This CDR3 is built from 17 residues. The J segment lost 5 bases and the V segment lost 0 bases, leaving 10 bases of the junction unmatched. CDR3 DNA: TGTGCCACCAGCAGAGATCGGGGCCCGGGACAGGGTGAGACCCAGTACTTC. Translated: CATSRDRGPGQGETQYF.

This chain connects TRBV28 to TRBJ2-7; D is uncertain. Deletions cut 5 bases from V and 3 bases from J, with 5 bases between. The CDR3 sequence is 11 residues long. The germline V gene encodes CDR1 MDHEN and CDR2 SYDVKM. The CDR3 protein is CASSPFYEQYF. Written as DNA, the CDR3 is TGTGCCAGCAGTCCCTTCTACGAGCAGTACTTC. The full variable domain, its missing parts supplied by reference TRBV28 and TRBJ2-7, is DVKVTQSSRYLVKRTGEKVFLECVQDMDHENMFWYRQDPGLGLRLIYFSYDVKMKEKGDIPEGYSVSREKKERFSLILESASTNQTSMYLCASSPFYEQYFGPGTRLTVT.

This clone appeared a single time. This CDR3 is CASSPREDGPLHF. In DNA form, the CDR3 reads TGTGCCAGCTCACCTCGAGAGGATGGGCCCCTCCACTTT. V is TRBV18 and J is TRBJ1-6; D uncertain. Between the trimmed V and J ends, which lost 3 bases and 13 bases, there was a span of 13 bases. Germline V lookup: CDR1 KGHSH, CDR2 LQKENI. The CDR3 length is 13 residues.

The rearrangement joins TRBV3-1 (or the pseudogene TRBV3-2) to TRBJ2-5; 7 nucleotides line up with TRBD1. The CDR3 spans 15 residues. V shed 4 bases and J 5 bases; nucleotides not matched to a gene: 10. Germline lookup yields CDR1 LGHDT and CDR2 YNNKEL (reference sequence). Here the CDR3 DNA reads TGTGCCAGCAGCCGACCTGATAGGGGGCGGGAGACCCAGTACTTC. Protein: CASSRPDRGRETQYF.

The chain is built from TRBV11-2 and TRBJ2-1, with TRBD1 matching 7 bases. The germline CDR1 and CDR2 sequences are SGHAT and FQNNGV. There are 14 residues in the CDR3. After removal of 0 bases from V and 4 bases from J, the junction contained 0 bases not matched to a gene. The CDR3 nucleotides read TGTGCCAGCAGCTTAGAGGGACAGTACAATGAGCAGTTCTTC. It yields the protein CASSLEGQYNEQFF.

The CDR3 spells CASSLVAGSYEQYF. CDR3 sequence (DNA): TGTGCCAGCAGTCTCGTAGCGGGATCCTACGAGCAGTACTTC. The rearrangement uses TRBV2 and TRBJ2-7; 8 nucleotides line up with TRBD2. Germline trimming cut 5 bases from V and 1 base from J; bases unmatched to any gene: 4. This CDR3 is built from 14 residues. In germline, CDR1 is SNHLY, CDR2 FYNNEI.

The V gene is TRBV30, the J gene TRBJ1-3; maybe TRBD1 (5 bases). Germline V gene sequence: CDR1 GTSNPN, CDR2 SVGIG (reference sequence). CDR3 length: 13 amino acids. The germline V and J ends were trimmed by 5 bases and 4 bases, with 12 bases remaining between them. CDR3 sequence reads: CAWDSSPGNTIYF. The CDR3 DNA is TGTGCCTGGGACAGTTCCCCGGGAAACACCATATATTTT.

This chain uses TRBV28 with TRBJ1-2, with D possibly being TRBD1 (6 bases). The CDR3 has 14 amino acids. CDR1 and CDR2 from the germline V gene are MDHEN and SYDVKM. Trimming left V 3 bases short and J 7 bases short, with 15 bases between. The CDR3 is CASSLIDRSGGYTF. CDR3 sequence (DNA): TGTGCCAGCAGTTTGATAGACAGGTCGGGTGGCTACACCTTC.

The V call is TRBV7-2, the J call TRBJ2-5, with D possibly TRBD2 on 5 matching bases. Trimming took 5 bases from V and 5 from J, leaving 18 bases between them. This CDR3 contains 15 residues. Germline assignment: CDR1 SGHTA and CDR2 FQGNSA. The CDR3 DNA is TGTGCCAGCAGCCCCCGGGTTATGGAGGTTGAGACCCAGTACTTC. Translation: CASSPRVMEVETQYF.

The chain carries TRBV5-5 and TRBJ1-2, with no clear D. CDR3 length: 15 residues. CDR1 and CDR2 from the germline V gene are SGHKS and YYEKEE (reference sequence). The V end lost 1 base, the J end lost 0 bases, and 10 bases lay between the germline ends. The CDR3 bases are TGTGCCAGCAGCTTGTGGTCGGGTGCTAACTATGGCTACACCTTC. Translation gives CASSLWSGANYGYTF.

The chain uses TRBV7-9 and TRBJ1-6; D is ambiguous. V shed 2 bases and J shed 9 bases, with 8 bases lying between them. The CDR3 runs to 13 residues. Germline V lookup: CDR1 SEHNR, CDR2 FQNEAQ (reference sequence). CDR3 region: CASSLTHGSPLHF. CDR3 bases: TGTGCCAGCAGCTTAACGCACGGTTCACCCCTCCACTTT. Filled out from reference TRBV7-9 and TRBJ1-6, the complete variable domain reads DTGVSQNPRHKITKRGQNVTFRCDPISEHNRLYWYRQTLGQGPEFLTYFQNEAQLEKSRLLSDRFSAERPKGSFSTLEIQRTEQGDSAMYLCASSLTHGSPLHFGNGTRLTVT.

The rearrangement uses TRBV28 and TRBJ1-2; TRBD1 matches at 7 bases. The CDR3 is 15 residues long. The junction had 3 bases not matched to a gene; V was cut back by 0 bases and J by 2 bases. The germline gives CDR1 MDHEN, CDR2 SYDVKM. As DNA, the CDR3 is TGTGCCAGCAGTTTATGGACGACAGGGAACTATGGCTACACCTTC. Translating gives CASSLWTTGNYGYTF.

The chain employs TRBV27 and TRBJ2-5, with TRBD2 identical over 7 bases. Germline V gene data show CDR1 as MNHEY and CDR2 as SMNVEV (reference sequence). CDR3 length: 14 residues. The V gene end was trimmed by 3 bases and the J gene end by 5 bases; junction bases not matched to a gene: 6. DNA of the CDR3: TGTGCCAGCAGTTTGGAGCGGGGCGGGGAGACCCAGTACTTC. Its translation: CASSLERGGETQYF.

J is TRBJ1-2 and V is TRBV4-2; the D is unclear. The CDR3 length is 12 residues. The ends were cut back, 0 bases at V and 10 bases at J, with 9 bases in the middle. Germline CDR1 reads LGHNA; CDR2 reads YNFKEQ. CDR3 bases: TGTGCCAGCAGCCAAGATCTTTATCTCTACACCTTC. This translates into CASSQDLYLYTF.

The chain has TRBV6-5 and TRBJ2-7; 7 bases are shared with TRBD1. CDR3 length: 13 residues. Germline-derived CDR1 and CDR2 are MNHEY and SVGAGI. The trim removed 6 bases at V and 2 bases at J, leaving 4 bases unmatched. The CDR3, as DNA: TGTGCCAGCAGACGGGACAGAACCTACGAGCAGTACTTC. Amino acid sequence: CASRRDRTYEQYF.

The rearrangement uses TRBV20-1 and TRBJ1-2; 7 bases align to TRBD1. The germline V gene has CDR1 DFQATT and CDR2 SNEGSKA (reference sequence). The length of the CDR3 is 11 residues. Trimming removed 4 bases from V and 5 bases from J; junction bases left unmatched: 1. CDR3 nucleotides: TGCAGTGCTACAGGGGGATATGGCTACACCTTC. Residues: CSATGGYGYTF.

CDR3 in DNA: TGTGCCAGCAGCTTAGCGGGGAGTCTAGGTAGCGGGAGATGGTATACGCAGTATTTT. Residues: CASSLAGSLGSGRWYTQYF. The chain carries TRBV7-2 and TRBJ2-3; 9 positions agree with TRBD2. Per the germline V gene, CDR1 is SGHTA and CDR2 is FQGNSA. The trim removed 0 bases at V and 7 bases at J, leaving 17 bases unmatched. The CDR3 length is 19 residues.

V gene TRBV18 combines with J gene TRBJ1-5; tentative D call: TRBD1 (6 bases). This CDR3 comprises 16 residues. Trimming cost V 2 bases and J 3 bases, with 14 bases left between them. Germline V gives CDR1 KGHSH, CDR2 LQKENI. The CDR3 is CASSPKRQANNQPQHF. In DNA, the CDR3 is TGTGCCAGCTCACCAAAGAGACAGGCCAACAATCAGCCCCAGCATTTT. Filled out from reference TRBV18 and TRBJ1-5, the complete variable domain reads NAGVMQNPRHLVRRRGQEARLRCSPMKGHSHVYWYRQLPEEGLKFMVYLQKENIIDESGMPKERFSAEFPKEGPSILRIQQVVRGDSAAYFCASSPKRQANNQPQHFGDGTRLSIL.

The rearrangement links TRBV5-1 to TRBJ2-1, with a weak D call TRBD1 (6 bases). V dropped 3 bases and J dropped 8 bases, with 12 bases sitting between them. This CDR3 is 13 amino acids long. Germline assignment: CDR1 SGHRS and CDR2 YFSETQ. The CDR3, as DNA: TGCGCCAGCAGCTCCGGGGACACCCATGAGCAGTTCTTC. Translated, it gives CASSSGDTHEQFF.

V and J are TRBV28 and TRBJ1-2, with 9 bases matching TRBD1. V trimming: 6 bases; J trimming: 6 bases; junction bases outside the gene matches: 5. In germline, CDR1 is MDHEN, CDR2 SYDVKM. The length of the CDR3 is 13 residues. The CDR3 coding sequence is TGTGCCAGCAGACCGGGACAGGGCAATGGCTACACCTTC. Its translation is CASRPGQGNGYTF.

J is TRBJ2-7 and V is TRBV27; 11 bases map to TRBD2. The V gene's germline CDR1 is MNHEY and CDR2 SMNVEV (reference sequence). The CDR3 spans 15 residues. Germline trimming cut 3 bases from V and 0 bases from J; bases unmatched to any gene: 1. CDR3 protein: CASSLTSGTSYEQYF. The CDR3 DNA reads TGTGCCAGCAGTTTGACTAGCGGGACCTCCTACGAGCAGTACTTC.

The V gene is TRBV11-2, the J gene TRBJ1-3; no firm D call. The germline V and J ends were trimmed by 3 bases and 2 bases, with 8 bases remaining between them. The CDR3 runs to 14 residues. Per germline, CDR1 SGHAT and CDR2 FQNNGV. The CDR3 sequence is CASSFGVAGNTIYF. CDR3 DNA sequence: TGTGCCAGCAGCTTCGGGGTAGCTGGAAACACCATATATTTT.

V is TRBV18 and J is TRBJ2-1, with a possible D match to TRBD1 (7 bases). The CDR3 covers 16 residues. Germline CDR1 and CDR2: KGHSH and LQKENI. Trimming left V 0 bases short and J 9 bases short, with 18 bases between. The CDR3 loop reads CASSPPATGRLAEQFF. In nucleotides, the CDR3 is TGTGCCAGCTCACCACCCGCGACAGGGAGGTTAGCTGAGCAGTTCTTC.

The chain couples TRBV6-5 to TRBJ2-7; TRBD1 matches at 7 bases. Germline CDR1 and CDR2: MNHEY and SVGAGI. V was pared by 3 bases and J by 2 bases, with 4 bases of the junction left unmatched. This CDR3 has 14 residues. The CDR3 bases are TGTGCCAGCAGTTATACACAGGGGCCCTACGAGCAGTACTTC. It yields the protein CASSYTQGPYEQYF.

This sequence joins TRBV27 and TRBJ1-5; D remains ambiguous. Trimming removed 2 bases from V and 3 bases from J, with 8 bases in between. CDR1 is MNHEY, CDR2 SMNVEV, per germline (reference sequence). The CDR3 is 14 residues long. The chain's CDR3 is CASSLTHLNQPQHF. The DNA for the CDR3 is TGTGCCAGCAGTTTAACACACCTCAATCAGCCCCAGCATTTT.

The CDR3 here is CASSYRQGWETQYF. CDR3 in DNA: TGTGCCAGCAGTTACCGGCAGGGGTGGGAGACCCAGTACTTC. This rearrangement joins TRBV6-5 to TRBJ2-5, with D tentatively TRBD1 (6 bases). With 2 bases removed from V and 5 bases from J, the gap between germline ends came to 12 bases. CDR3 length: 14 residues. The germline CDR1 and CDR2 sequences are MNHEY and SVGAGI.

The chain links TRBV7-3 to TRBJ2-6; D not certain. Germline lookup yields CDR1 SGHTA and CDR2 FQGTGA. Trimming took off 5 bases at V and 0 bases at J, with 5 bases between the two ends. CDR3 length: 14 amino acids. The CDR3 nucleotides read TGTGCCAGCAGCCCGAGCTCTGGGGCCAACGTCCTGACTTTC. Its translation: CASSPSSGANVLTF.

This clone was observed a few times. V and J are TRBV3-1 (or the pseudogene TRBV3-2) and TRBJ2-1; 11 positions match TRBD1. The germline V gene has CDR1 LGHDT and CDR2 YNNKEL (reference sequence). This CDR3 is built from 17 residues. After removal of 0 bases from V and 10 bases from J, the junction contained 11 bases not matched to a gene. The CDR3 loop is CASSQDYRTGGGYEQFF. For the CDR3, the DNA is TGTGCCAGCAGCCAAGATTATAGGACAGGGGGCGGTTACGAGCAGTTCTTC.

The chain joins TRBV28 to TRBJ1-1, with TRBD1 matching over 7 bases. The CDR3 consists of 15 residues. The junction had 4 bases not matched to a gene; V was cut back by 2 bases and J by 1 base. Germline CDR1 reads MDHEN; CDR2 reads SYDVKM. CDR3 in amino acids: CASSLEGAENTEAFF. CDR3 nucleotides: TGTGCCAGCAGTTTAGAGGGGGCCGAGAACACTGAAGCTTTCTTT.